Listed here are 30 T cell receptor beta chains from one sample, sequenced in a study of T-cell memory formation after mild COVID-19. TCRdb ran MiXCR on the 5' RACE reads and lists one entry per CDR3 protein. The sample has roughly 86,000 distinct CDR3 sequences, about 13% seen once. Sequencing was performed on PBMCs or a T cell subset sorted from them (not recorded which). The receptors here all came from an adult woman who had mild COVID-19 (a few samples of this study predate the infection). Cell type and time point are not known.

The chain has TRBV5-1 and TRBJ2-1; D may be TRBD1 or TRBD2 (5 bases each). Germline V gene lookup returns CDR1 SGHRS and CDR2 YFSETQ. CDR3 length equals 14 residues. Trimming removed 0 bases from V and 7 bases from J, with 11 bases in between. CDR3 protein: CASSLEGRVNEQFF. The CDR3, as DNA: TGCGCCAGCAGCTTGGAGGGACGAGTGAATGAGCAGTTCTTC.

The table lists this clonotype with a few counts. The chain is built from TRBV7-2 and TRBJ2-7; D may correspond to TRBD1 or TRBD2 (5 bases each). From germline, CDR1 is SGHTA and CDR2 FQGNSA. The CDR3 extends over 15 amino acids. V lost 2 bases to trimming and J lost 0 bases, with 11 bases between them. The CDR3 DNA reads as TGTGCCAGCAGCTTATTTCCAGGGAGCTCCTACGAGCAGTACTTC. It encodes CASSLFPGSSYEQYF.

The gene calls are TRBV6-5 and TRBJ2-1, with 10 positions matching TRBD2. The CDR3 loop spans 17 amino acids. From germline, CDR1 is MNHEY and CDR2 SVGAGI. J lost 2 bases, V lost 0 bases, and 4 bases had no gene match. The DNA for the CDR3 is TGTGCCAGCAGTTACTCCTGGACTAGCGGAACCTACAATGAGCAGTTCTTC. It specifies CASSYSWTSGTYNEQFF.

The J gene is TRBJ2-3, the V gene TRBV3-1; 13 bases are shared with TRBD2. The V gene end was trimmed by 4 bases and the J gene end by 5 bases; junction bases not matched to a gene: 6. CDR1 LGHDT and CDR2 YNNKEL come from the germline V gene (reference sequence). The CDR3 is 16 amino acids. The CDR3 DNA reads as TGTGCCAGCAGCCCGGGACTAGCGGGGTTGAAAGATACGCAGTATTTT. Its protein is CASSPGLAGLKDTQYF.

This clonotype showed up just a few times. V gene TRBV6-5 combines with J gene TRBJ2-1, with 11 bases aligning to TRBD2. Trimming at V came to 4 bases and at J to 6 bases, leaving 8 bases not matched to a gene. The germline V gene encodes CDR1 MNHEY and CDR2 SVGAGI. CDR3 length equals 16 residues. DNA for the CDR3: TGTGCCAGCAGTTTTCCCACTAGCGGGAGAGTCAATGAGCAGTTCTTC. Its protein is CASSFPTSGRVNEQFF.

The chain uses TRBV6-5 and TRBJ2-1; TRBD2 is a possible D gene (6 bases). Germline V gives CDR1 MNHEY, CDR2 SVGAGI. This CDR3 is 15 amino acids long. V dropped 2 bases and J dropped 9 bases, with 17 bases sitting between them. The CDR3 DNA reads TGTGCCAGCAGTTACGCAACGGGGGTTTGGGGTGAGCAGTTCTTC. As protein: CASSYATGVWGEQFF.

This clonotype was counted only a few times. With a much larger clone just one base away, this may be a read error. The rearrangement joins TRBV5-5 to TRBJ2-7; unclear D gene. Trimming left V 0 bases short and J 0 bases short, with 4 bases between. CDR1 and CDR2 (germline): SGHKS, YYEKEE (reference sequence). The CDR3 has 13 residues. CDR3 sequence reads: CASSLDISYEQYF. For the CDR3, the DNA is TGTGCCAGCAGCTTGGACATCTCCTACGAGCAGTACTTC.

The chain uses TRBV9 and TRBJ2-7; 8 nucleotides align to TRBD2. Germline-derived CDR1 and CDR2 are SGDLS and YYNGEE. The CDR3 is 14 residues long. Germline trimming cut 0 bases from V and 2 bases from J; bases unmatched to any gene: 1. The chain's CDR3 is CASSVAGGPYEQYF. The DNA for the CDR3 is TGTGCCAGCAGCGTAGCGGGAGGGCCCTACGAGCAGTACTTC.

This clonotype appeared a few times. The rearrangement uses TRBV7-8 and TRBJ2-1; D unclear. This CDR3 is built from 14 residues. Per the germline V gene, CDR1 is SGHVS and CDR2 is FQNEAQ. Trimming left V 5 bases short and J 7 bases short, with 15 bases between. In DNA form, the CDR3 reads TGTGCCAGCAGCCCCCGAAGTGGACGGAATGAGCAGTTCTTC. Its protein product is CASSPRSGRNEQFF.

The gene calls are TRBV30 and TRBJ2-7; D possibly corresponds to TRBD1 (6 bases). The V gene's germline CDR1 is GTSNPN and CDR2 SVGIG (reference sequence). The CDR3 contains 13 residues. The DNA of the CDR3 is TGTGCTTCAAGGGACATCCCCTTTTACGAGCAGTACTTC. This sequence encodes CASRDIPFYEQYF.

This clonotype came up a few times. V and J are TRBV20-1 and TRBJ2-7; D gene ambiguous. Germline values: CDR1 DFQATT, CDR2 SNEGSKA (reference sequence). V was pared by 3 bases and J by 2 bases, with 11 bases between. This CDR3 is 13 amino acids long. CDR3 amino acids: CSASLASAYEQYF. In nucleotides, the CDR3 is TGCAGTGCTAGTTTGGCGTCAGCCTACGAGCAGTACTTC.

This clonotype was recorded a few times. The chain couples TRBV6-2 or TRBV6-3 to TRBJ2-1, with a weak D call TRBD1 (5 bases). The germline gives CDR1 MNHEY, CDR2 SVGEGT. The CDR3 consists of 13 residues. V dropped 2 bases and J dropped 7 bases, with 9 bases sitting between them. The CDR3 DNA reads as TGTGCCAGCAGTTACCAGGGCGAGAATGAGCAGTTCTTC. As protein: CASSYQGENEQFF.

A few counts support this clonotype. The CDR3, as DNA: TGTGCCAGCAGCCCGGAAACAGGGCAATATGGCTACACCTTC. Its protein product is CASSPETGQYGYTF. This rearrangement joins TRBV7-9 to TRBJ1-2; possibly TRBD1 for D (6 bases). The CDR3 is 14 amino acids. V lost 5 bases, J lost 5 bases, and 15 bases lay in between. Germline V lookup: CDR1 SEHNR, CDR2 FQNEAQ (reference sequence). The full variable domain, completed using reference TRBV7-9 and TRBJ1-2, is DTGVSQNPRHKITKRGQNVTFRCDPISEHNRLYWYRQTLGQGPEFLTYFQNEAQLEKSRLLSDRFSAERPKGSFSTLEIQRTEQGDSAMYLCASSPETGQYGYTFGSGTRLTVV.

The chain links TRBV7-6 to TRBJ2-6; no definite D call. Looked up from germline, CDR1 is SGHVS and CDR2 is FNYEAQ. V lost 0 bases to trimming and J lost 9 bases, with 12 bases between them. The CDR3 length is 15 residues. CDR3 DNA: TGTGCCAGCAGCTTAGCGGATAGTTCAGGCAACGTCCTGACTTTC. Its translation: CASSLADSSGNVLTF.

CDR3 loop: CSASAGTAHGYTF. In nucleotides, the CDR3 is TGCAGTGCTAGCGCTGGGACAGCCCATGGCTACACCTTC. The chain joins TRBV20-1 to TRBJ1-2; 7 positions match TRBD1. Germline loops: CDR1 DFQATT, CDR2 SNEGSKA (reference sequence). V dropped 3 bases and J dropped 6; count of bases not matched to a gene: 7. The CDR3 totals 13 residues.

The genes are TRBV12-3 or TRBV12-4 and TRBJ2-4, with TRBD2 matching over 15 bases. This CDR3 comprises 14 residues. J lost 12 bases, V lost 5 bases, and 5 bases had no gene match. The DNA for the CDR3 is TGTGCCAGCAGTCCTGGACTAGCGGGAGGGGATCAGTACTTC. Amino acid sequence: CASSPGLAGGDQYF.

This clonotype was recorded at least ten times. J is TRBJ2-1 and V is TRBV13, with 9 bases lining up with TRBD2. CDR1 and CDR2 from the germline V gene are PRHDT and FYEKMQ (reference sequence). This CDR3 is 20 amino acids long. The V and J ends lost 0 bases and 6 bases, in that order; junction bases with no gene match: 18. CDR3: CASSLGPSSLLGREGNEQFF. The CDR3 region has the DNA TGTGCCAGCAGCTTAGGTCCCTCCTCCCTGTTAGGGCGGGAGGGCAATGAGCAGTTCTTC.

The rearrangement uses TRBV6-1 and TRBJ2-1, with 9 bases that match TRBD1. The CDR3 consists of 15 residues. V shed 6 bases and J 9 bases; nucleotides not matched to a gene: 12. Germline assignment: CDR1 MNHNS and CDR2 SASEGT. CDR3 DNA sequence: TGTGCCAGCAGCGAGACACCGGGGACAGGGAGTGAGCAGTTCTTC. Amino acid sequence: CASSETPGTGSEQFF.

This rearrangement joins TRBV9 to TRBJ2-7; D perhaps matches TRBD1 (6 bases). V was trimmed by 4 bases and J by 6 bases, leaving 14 bases between them. CDR1 is SGDLS and CDR2 is YYNGEE in the germline V gene. CDR3 size: 13 residues. For the CDR3, the DNA is TGTGCCAGCAGCCCAGGGGCCCCTCGCGAGCAGTACTTC. This gives the protein CASSPGAPREQYF.

V is TRBV12-3 or TRBV12-4 and J is TRBJ1-1, with unresolved D. CDR3 length: 16 amino acids. Trimming cost V 5 bases and J 0 bases, with 16 bases left between them. The CDR3 nucleotides are TGTGCCAGCAGTGCCCCGGCGGGAAGGATGAACACTGAAGCTTTCTTT. Amino acid sequence: CASSAPAGRMNTEAFF.

In this sample, this clonotype turned up a few times. The V gene is TRBV7-9, the J gene TRBJ2-7; 9 bases line up with TRBD1. Germline V gene lookup returns CDR1 SEHNR and CDR2 FQNEAQ (reference sequence). After removal of 5 bases from V and 2 bases from J, the junction contained 7 bases not matched to a gene. This CDR3 spans 15 amino acids. This CDR3 is CASSRGQGKTYEQYF. In DNA form, the CDR3 reads TGTGCCAGCAGCAGGGGACAGGGTAAGACCTACGAGCAGTACTTC.

The genes are TRBV20-1 and TRBJ1-1, with D possibly being TRBD1 (6 bases). Trimming pared 1 base from V and 4 bases from J, leaving 13 bases between. Germline V CDR1 and CDR2: DFQATT, SNEGSKA (reference sequence). The CDR3 has 14 amino acids. The CDR3 reads CSARVPGVSTEAFF. DNA of the CDR3: TGCAGTGCTAGAGTTCCAGGGGTAAGCACTGAAGCTTTCTTT.

The sample holds a few counts of this clonotype. The chain links TRBV19 to TRBJ2-7, with 7 bases lining up with TRBD2. V lost 5 bases to trimming and J lost 4 bases; unmatched junction nucleotides: 11. Germline loops: CDR1 LNHDA, CDR2 SQIVND (reference sequence). The CDR3 has 15 amino acids. CDR3 DNA: TGTGCCAGTAGTCCCTTGTGGGGGGGACGGTACGAGCAGTACTTC. Its protein product is CASSPLWGGRYEQYF.

This clonotype was seen more than once but under ten times. The chain uses TRBV9 and TRBJ2-3, with 10 nucleotides matching TRBD2. The CDR3 sequence is 20 residues long. CDR1 SGDLS and CDR2 YYNGEE come from the germline V gene. V trimming: 4 bases; J trimming: 3 bases; junction bases outside the gene matches: 20. The CDR3 DNA reads TGTGCCAGCAGCCCCGAAGGGAACGGACAGGCTAGCGGGAGTACAGATACGCAGTATTTT. This codes for CASSPEGNGQASGSTDTQYF.

Only a few counts were recorded for this clonotype. The chain has TRBV13 and TRBJ2-2; 10 bases fit TRBD2. The germline V gene encodes CDR1 PRHDT and CDR2 FYEKMQ (reference sequence). This CDR3 comprises 17 residues. The junction had 5 bases not matched to a gene; V was cut back by 3 bases and J by 1 base. This CDR3 reads CASSFSLAGKNTGELFF. Here the CDR3 DNA reads TGTGCCAGCAGCTTTTCACTAGCGGGGAAGAACACCGGGGAGCTGTTTTTT. Drawing the rest from reference TRBV13 and TRBJ2-2, the complete variable domain is AAGVIQSPRHLIKEKRETATLKCYPIPRHDTVYWYQQGPGQDPQFLISFYEKMQSDKGSIPDRFSAQQFSDYHSELNMSSLELGDSALYFCASSFSLAGKNTGELFFGEGSRLTVL.

This clonotype was picked up a small number of times. The missing conserved phenylalanine or tryptophan at the end of this CDR3 makes a read error likely. No DNA is shown, since the ends of the CDR3 on it are uncertain; the CDR3 is the one TCRdb lists. The CDR3 reads CASSKVSRV. The rearrangement links TRBV21-1 to TRBJ1-2; the table gives TRBD1 as D, unverified against the DNA. TRBV21-1 is a recognized pseudogene. The CDR3 is 9 residues long, ends included.

In its sample, this clonotype was seen a few times. The rearrangement joins TRBV3-1 to TRBJ2-1; no clear D. Germline lookup yields CDR1 LGHDT and CDR2 YNNKEL (reference sequence). Trimming pared 1 base from V and 0 bases from J, leaving 7 bases between. CDR3 length: 15 residues. The CDR3 region has the DNA TGTGCCAGCAGCCAAGCGACCCGCTCCTACAATGAGCAGTTCTTC. Its protein product is CASSQATRSYNEQFF.

This clonotype was observed a few times. V is TRBV6-4 and J is TRBJ2-4, with TRBD2 matching 9 bases. V was clipped by 5 bases and J by 7 bases; unmatched bases: 15. Germline V lookup: CDR1 MRHNA, CDR2 SNTAGT. This CDR3 comprises 17 residues. CDR3 nucleotide sequence: TGTGCCAGCAGTACACCTCAGCGGGAGGACGGGTGGAACATTCAGTACTTC. Amino acid sequence: CASSTPQREDGWNIQYF.

This clonotype was observed a handful of times. This chain links TRBV27 with TRBJ2-7; perhaps TRBD2 as D (6 bases). Germline V lookup: CDR1 MNHEY, CDR2 SMNVEV (reference sequence). There are 14 residues in the CDR3. The V end lost 2 bases, the J end lost 3 bases, and 11 bases lay between the germline ends. The CDR3 sequence: CASSLGGKVYEQYF. DNA for the CDR3: TGTGCCAGCAGTTTAGGCGGGAAGGTCTACGAGCAGTACTTC.

Ten or more counts support this clonotype. This sequence joins TRBV12-3 or TRBV12-4 and TRBJ2-7; the match to TRBD2 covers 9 bases. J lost 1 base, V lost 6 bases, and 7 bases had no gene match. CDR3 length: 15 amino acids. The CDR3 here is CASRISGSPSYEQYF. CDR3 nucleotides: TGTGCCAGCAGAATTAGCGGGAGTCCATCCTACGAGCAGTACTTC.